The 29 T cell receptor beta chains below were found in one sample sequenced in a study of blood T cells in healthy people across ages. A J-beta primer mix and a sample-barcoded 5' primer were used in a second PCR of roughly 6 to 12 cycles. TCRdb reprocessed the 5' RACE reads with MiXCR, giving one entry per CDR3 protein. Of 1.2 million to 1.5 million distinct CDR3 sequences detected, 59% appear once; the ten largest clones hold 5% to 7%. Sequencing used blood. The receptor set was obtained from a man aged 18 to 35 in good health.

This clonotype was seen a few times. The chain is built from TRBV5-1 and TRBJ2-1; the match to TRBD2 covers 11 bases. The CDR3 sequence is 14 residues long. V was clipped by 4 bases and J by 14 bases; unmatched bases: 11. CDR1 and CDR2 from the germline V gene are SGHRS and YFSETQ. This CDR3 reads CASSARTSGLSEFF. CDR3 DNA sequence: TGCGCCAGCAGCGCCCGGACTAGCGGGCTCTCGGAGTTCTTC. Full variable domain (rest looked up from reference TRBV5-1 and TRBJ2-1): KAGVTQTPRYLIKTRGQQVTLSCSPISGHRSVSWYQQTPGQGLQFLFEYFSETQRNKGNFPGRFSGRQFSNSRSEMNVSTLELGDSALYLCASSARTSGLSEFFGPGTRLTVL.

The table lists this clonotype with a count of one. V is TRBV27 and J is TRBJ2-4; TRBD1 aligns across 8 bases. The DNA end lines up better with TRBJ2-7; the J call may be wrong. Germline V lookup: CDR1 MNHEY, CDR2 SMNVEV (reference sequence). This CDR3 has 13 amino acids. CDR3 nucleotide sequence: TGTGCCAGCAGTGACCAGGGGGCCCACGAGCAGTACTTC. It is translated as CASSDQGAHEQYF.

Details on this clonotype: The junction departs from the called germline gene at one end, perhaps through a read error. The genes are TRBV5-1 and TRBJ2-3, with TRBD2 matching over 9 bases. Germline CDR1 and CDR2: SGHRS and YFSETQ. The CDR3 loop spans 18 amino acids. The CDR3 coding sequence is TGCGCCAGCAGCTTGGGTAGCGGGAGCGTAGATAGCACAGGTACGCAGTATTTT. This encodes CASSLGSGSVDSTGTQYF.

The chain uses TRBV20-1 and TRBJ2-3; tentative D call: TRBD1 (7 bases). The V gene's germline CDR1 is DFQATT and CDR2 SNEGSKA (reference sequence). The V gene lost 6 bases and the J gene lost 4 bases, with 14 bases spanning the gap. The CDR3 sequence is 13 residues long. In DNA form, the CDR3 reads TGCAGTGCCGCGGGGACAGCGTCAGATACGCAGTATTTT. Encoded protein: CSAAGTASDTQYF.

This clonotype was recorded once. The V and J genes are TRBV20-1 and TRBJ2-5; D perhaps matches TRBD2 (6 bases). V was shortened by 4 bases and J by 2 bases, with 8 bases between the two germline ends. The CDR3 spans 12 residues. CDR1 and CDR2 from the germline V gene are DFQATT and SNEGSKA (reference sequence). For the CDR3, the DNA is TGCAGTGCTATGGGACTTCAAGAGACCCAGTACTTC. It encodes CSAMGLQETQYF.

This chain connects TRBV11-2 to TRBJ2-1; TRBD2 aligns across 9 bases. This CDR3 has 15 residues. Germline lookup yields CDR1 SGHAT and CDR2 FQNNGV. V lost 1 base and J lost 9; bases outside the gene matches: 7. The CDR3 DNA is TGTGCCAGCAGCTTAGTACTAGCGGGCGGGGGTGAGCAGTTCTTC. It translates to CASSLVLAGGGEQFF.

The chain has TRBV20-1 and TRBJ2-1; D might be TRBD2 (7 bases). The CDR3 contains 15 residues. The ends were cut back, 0 bases at V and 2 bases at J, with 11 bases in the middle. Germline loops: CDR1 DFQATT, CDR2 SNEGSKA (reference sequence). The DNA for the CDR3 is TGCAGTGCTAGAGAGCGGGGGCGGCCCTACAATGAGCAGTTCTTC. The encoded protein is CSARERGRPYNEQFF.

The chain links TRBV5-1 to TRBJ2-5; 12 bases agree with TRBD2. The ends lost 4 bases at V and 0 bases at J; junction bases unmatched: 7. Germline V gene data show CDR1 as SGHRS and CDR2 as YFSETQ. The CDR3 is made up of 17 amino acids. The CDR3 is CASSPLTSGGYQETQYF. CDR3 coding DNA: TGCGCCAGCAGCCCACTTACTAGCGGGGGGTACCAAGAGACCCAGTACTTC.

V usage is TRBV29-1 and J usage is TRBJ2-1; the match to TRBD2 covers 12 bases. The germline V gene has CDR1 SQVTM and CDR2 ANQGSEA. The J segment lost 3 bases and the V segment lost 3 bases, leaving 9 bases of the junction unmatched. The CDR3 contains 17 residues. Here the CDR3 reads CSVESGTSGLLYNEQFF. Here the CDR3 DNA reads TGCAGCGTTGAGTCAGGGACTAGCGGGCTCCTCTACAATGAGCAGTTCTTC.

This clonotype appeared a few times. The rearrangement joins TRBV20-1 to TRBJ2-7, with 8 bases fitting TRBD1. This CDR3 is built from 13 residues. The junction had 4 bases not matched to a gene; V was cut back by 3 bases and J by 3 bases. From germline, CDR1 is DFQATT and CDR2 SNEGSKA (reference sequence). The CDR3, as DNA: TGCAGTGCTAGGACAGGGGCCATCTACGAGCAGTACTTC. Its translation: CSARTGAIYEQYF.

The chain is built from TRBV12-3 or TRBV12-4 and TRBJ2-2; D is undetermined. This CDR3 has 13 amino acids. V shed 1 base and J shed 6 bases, with 6 bases lying between them. CDR3: CASSLVAPGELFF. CDR3 in DNA: TGTGCCAGCAGTTTAGTGGCCCCCGGGGAGCTGTTTTTT.

This chain uses TRBV11-3 with TRBJ2-2; maybe TRBD2 (5 bases). V lost 2 bases to trimming and J lost 2 bases, with 9 bases between them. The CDR3 totals 15 residues. Germline loops: CDR1 SGHNT, CDR2 YENEEA. CDR3 sequence reads: CASSLTGGNTGELFF. CDR3 DNA: TGTGCCAGCAGCTTAACTGGAGGCAACACCGGGGAGCTGTTTTTT.

The V and J genes are TRBV29-1 and TRBJ2-1, with TRBD2 identical over 7 bases. With V trimmed by 4 bases and J by 3 bases, 9 bases remained unmatched. Germline CDR1 reads SQVTM; CDR2 reads ANQGSEA. The CDR3 has 15 residues. The CDR3 here is CSVVYMGLRYNEQFF. The CDR3 DNA reads as TGCAGCGTTGTGTATATGGGACTACGCTACAATGAGCAGTTCTTC.

The chain has TRBV4-1 and TRBJ2-3; D is ambiguous. This CDR3 region has 14 residues. Germline V gene data show CDR1 as MGHRA and CDR2 as YSYEKL. Trimming cost V 0 bases and J 2 bases, with 6 bases left between them. CDR3 protein: CASSQDRNTDTQYF. In DNA form, the CDR3 reads TGCGCCAGCAGCCAAGATCGAAACACAGATACGCAGTATTTT.

V gene TRBV6-5 combines with J gene TRBJ2-7; 8 nucleotides agree with TRBD1. This CDR3 spans 16 amino acids. V was clipped by 0 bases and J by 4 bases; unmatched bases: 8. The germline V gene has CDR1 MNHEY and CDR2 SVGAGI. Here the CDR3 DNA reads TGTGCCAGCAGTTACTCCAGAGGGGACAGGTCTTACGAGCAGTACTTC. It is translated as CASSYSRGDRSYEQYF.

This chain links TRBV20-1 with TRBJ2-5; 8 positions match TRBD2. The junction had 18 bases not matched to a gene; V was cut back by 1 base and J by 11 bases. Per germline, CDR1 DFQATT and CDR2 SNEGSKA (reference sequence). The CDR3 is made up of 16 amino acids. CDR3 amino acids: CSARVTAGVRSGEQYF. CDR3 DNA: TGCAGTGCTAGAGTGACAGCGGGAGTCAGGTCGGGTGAGCAGTACTTC.

The V and J genes are TRBV11-2 and TRBJ1-2; D not certain. The V end was cut by 5 bases, the J end by 8 bases, with 15 bases between. Germline V gene sequence: CDR1 SGHAT, CDR2 FQNNGV. This CDR3 spans 13 amino acids. The CDR3 reads CASSRGLPEGYTF. The CDR3 bases are TGTGCCAGCAGCCGCGGACTCCCAGAAGGCTACACCTTC.

The chain joins TRBV28 to TRBJ2-3; D not resolved. The CDR3 covers 14 residues. V lost 6 bases and J lost 1, with 11 bases in between. Germline V gene sequence: CDR1 MDHEN, CDR2 SYDVKM. CDR3 in DNA: TGTGCCAGCAGCCCGGACCAGCGCACAGATACGCAGTATTTT. Its protein is CASSPDQRTDTQYF.

This clonotype was found once. This sequence joins TRBV27 and TRBJ2-7; a possible D gene is TRBD2 (7 bases). Trimming took off 4 bases at V and 6 bases at J, with 13 bases between the two ends. This CDR3 region has 13 residues. The germline gives CDR1 MNHEY, CDR2 SMNVEV (reference sequence). The CDR3 protein is CASSSGGLVEQYF. The DNA of the CDR3 is TGTGCCAGCAGTTCGGGGGGCCTTGTCGAGCAGTACTTC.

CDR3 amino acids: CASSYPSSSRAKGYEQYF. The CDR3 DNA is TGTGCCAGCAGTTACCCCAGTTCCAGCAGGGCGAAGGGGTACGAGCAGTACTTC. The rearrangement uses TRBV6-5 and TRBJ2-7; TRBD1 is a possible D gene (5 bases). CDR1 MNHEY and CDR2 SVGAGI come from the germline V gene. The CDR3 has 18 residues. V lost 2 bases to trimming and J lost 4 bases, with 24 bases between them.

The V call is TRBV27, the J call TRBJ1-1, with 9 bases aligning to TRBD1. This CDR3 region has 15 residues. V was pared by 5 bases and J by 3 bases, with 7 bases of the junction left unmatched. CDR1 is MNHEY, CDR2 SMNVEV, per germline (reference sequence). The CDR3 reads CASSPRQGGDTEAFF. Here the CDR3 DNA reads TGTGCCAGCAGTCCCCGACAGGGGGGGGACACTGAAGCTTTCTTT.

The chain recombines TRBV5-1 with TRBJ2-3; D is perhaps TRBD1 (6 bases). CDR1 and CDR2 (germline): SGHRS, YFSETQ. Deletions cut 4 bases from V and 0 bases from J, with 27 bases between. The CDR3 has 20 amino acids. This CDR3 is CASSRPGTPVDPQSTDTQYF. CDR3 bases: TGCGCCAGCAGCCGTCCCGGGACACCGGTCGACCCCCAGAGCACAGATACGCAGTATTTT.

The rearrangement joins TRBV25-1 to TRBJ2-5; 8 nucleotides match TRBD1. V shed 5 bases, J shed 5 bases, and the junction held 7 bases outside the gene matches. The CDR3 runs to 14 residues. Germline CDR1 and CDR2: MGHDK and SYGVNS. The CDR3 coding sequence is TGTGCCAGCAGTTACACGACAGGGGTTGAGACCCAGTACTTC. Translated, it gives CASSYTTGVETQYF.

The J gene is TRBJ2-2, the V gene TRBV7-2; D is uncertain. CDR3 length equals 16 residues. V dropped 5 bases and J dropped 4 bases, with 17 bases sitting between them. The germline gives CDR1 SGHTA, CDR2 FQGNSA. The CDR3 protein is CASSQLGTSGTGELFF. The CDR3, as DNA: TGTGCCAGCAGCCAATTGGGAACAAGTGGCACCGGGGAGCTGTTTTTT.

The chain recombines TRBV6-2 or TRBV6-3 with TRBJ2-7; the D is unclear. This CDR3 contains 12 residues. The germline gives CDR1 MNHEY, CDR2 SVGEGT. V gave up 2 bases and J gave up 3 bases, with 5 bases separating them. The chain's CDR3 is CASSYTNYEQYF. CDR3 nucleotides: TGTGCCAGCAGTTACACCAACTACGAGCAGTACTTC.

This clonotype was recorded a few times. The gene calls are TRBV12-3 or TRBV12-4 and TRBJ1-2; D not certain. Trimming pared 4 bases from V and 5 bases from J, leaving 8 bases between. This CDR3 is built from 12 residues. The CDR3 DNA reads as TGTGCCAGCAGTTCCAGACGGTATGGCTACACCTTC. Amino acid sequence: CASSSRRYGYTF.

J is TRBJ2-1 and V is TRBV20-1; tentatively, D is TRBD1 (6 bases). Germline lookup yields CDR1 DFQATT and CDR2 SNEGSKA (reference sequence). This CDR3 is 11 amino acids long. The germline V and J ends were trimmed by 6 bases and 8 bases, with 11 bases remaining between them. CDR3 nucleotides: TGCAGTGCCAGCGCAGGGGATGAGCAGTTCTTC. Its translation: CSASAGDEQFF.

This chain links TRBV10-3 with TRBJ2-4; TRBD1 might be the D (6 bases). The germline V gene encodes CDR1 ENHRY and CDR2 SYGVKD. The CDR3 spans 12 residues. V lost 6 bases and J lost 8, with 11 bases in between. CDR3 in amino acids: CAIRDNRDIQYF. DNA of the CDR3: TGTGCCATCAGGGATAACAGGGACATTCAGTACTTC.

The chain links TRBV9 to TRBJ2-3; 7 bases map to TRBD1. Germline V gene lookup returns CDR1 SGDLS and CDR2 YYNGEE. The CDR3 consists of 14 residues. The trim removed 1 base at V and 5 bases at J, leaving 4 bases unmatched. CDR3 sequence (DNA): TGTGCCAGCAGCGTAAGACAGGGTATAGATACGCAGTATTTT. It specifies CASSVRQGIDTQYF.